This TCR beta chain is drawn from a study of breast tumors, draining lymph nodes, adjacent tissues. General study points: Data only fit, rather than demonstrated, lymph node origin of most tumor T cells. Most tumor T cells seemingly derive from lymph node, then expand in tumor. Tumor and nontumor repertoires were significantly more similar in luminal-like than in basal-like breast cancer. Tumors had less TCR diversity than lymph nodes, more than nontumor tissue.

Breast cancer patients provided tissue from their axillary draining lymph nodes. This clonotype has ten or more counts. As yet, its antigen is unknown. The V gene lost 5 bases and the J gene lost 4 bases, with 6 bases spanning the gap. Germline V gene lookup returns CDR1 SNHLY and CDR2 FYNNEI. CDR3 length equals 11 residues. MiXCR was run by TCRdb on the multiplex PCR reads, yielding one entry per CDR3 protein. The sample has approximately 88,000 distinct CDR3 sequences, over 25% seen once. The sequenced material came from axillary lymph node tissue. The gene calls are TRBV2 and TRBJ2-7, with unresolved D. The TCR was taken from a female donor with breast cancer. Some clones in this sample may be carry-over from other donors' samples. CDR3 region: CASSPEYEQYF. DNA of the CDR3: TGTGCCAGCAGTCCTGAATACGAGCAGTACTTC.